The TCR beta chain under discussion was sequenced for a study of T-cell reconstitution after alpha-beta-depleted transplantation in children. This sample's TCRbeta library carried unique molecular identifier barcodes. One entry per CDR3 protein results from TCRdb running MiXCR on the PCR reads. The sample records 500,000 or so distinct CDR3 sequences, less than 35% being singletons. This clonotype has only a few counts. Between the trimmed V and J ends, which lost 2 bases and 7 bases, there was a span of 14 bases. CDR1 is SQVTM, CDR2 ANQGSEA, per germline. This CDR3 is 13 amino acids long. The sample was PBMCs from the stem cell graft donor, taken from the stem cell graft. The genes are TRBV29-1 and TRBJ1-2, with D hard to call. This receptor was taken from a human donor who donated a stem cell graft to a child with aplastic anemia. The CDR3 protein is CSVELSGMAGYTF. CDR3 bases: TGCAGCGTTGAACTATCGGGGATGGCTGGCTACACCTTC.